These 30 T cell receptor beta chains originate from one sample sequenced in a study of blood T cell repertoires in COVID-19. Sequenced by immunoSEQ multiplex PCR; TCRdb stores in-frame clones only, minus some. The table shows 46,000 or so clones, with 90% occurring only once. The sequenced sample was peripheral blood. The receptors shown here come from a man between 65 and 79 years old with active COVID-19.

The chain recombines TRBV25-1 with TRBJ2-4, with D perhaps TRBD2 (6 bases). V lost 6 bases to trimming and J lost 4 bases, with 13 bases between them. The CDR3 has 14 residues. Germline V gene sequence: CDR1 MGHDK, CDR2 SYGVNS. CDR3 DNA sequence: TGTGCCAGCAGCGACCCTGGGGGGAAAAACATTCAGTACTTC. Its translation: CASSDPGGKNIQYF.

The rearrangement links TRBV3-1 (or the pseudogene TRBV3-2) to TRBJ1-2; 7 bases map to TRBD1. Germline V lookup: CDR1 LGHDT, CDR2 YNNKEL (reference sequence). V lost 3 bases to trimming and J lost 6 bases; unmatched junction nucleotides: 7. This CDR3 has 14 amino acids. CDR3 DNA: TGTGCCAGCAGCCATCCCGACAGGGCCAATGGCTACACCTTC. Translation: CASSHPDRANGYTF.

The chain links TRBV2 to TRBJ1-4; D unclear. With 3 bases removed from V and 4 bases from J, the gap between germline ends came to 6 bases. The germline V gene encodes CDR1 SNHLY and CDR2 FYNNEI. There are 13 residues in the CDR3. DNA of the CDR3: TGTGCCAGCAGTGACCCCCTTAATGAAAAACTGTTTTTT. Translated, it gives CASSDPLNEKLFF.

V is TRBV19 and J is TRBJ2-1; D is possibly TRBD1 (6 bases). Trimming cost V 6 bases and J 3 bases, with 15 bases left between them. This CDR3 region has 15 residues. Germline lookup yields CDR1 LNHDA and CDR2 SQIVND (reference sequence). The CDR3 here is CASRGADPNYNEQFF. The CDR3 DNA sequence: TGTGCCAGTAGGGGGGCAGACCCTAACTACAATGAGCAGTTCTTC.

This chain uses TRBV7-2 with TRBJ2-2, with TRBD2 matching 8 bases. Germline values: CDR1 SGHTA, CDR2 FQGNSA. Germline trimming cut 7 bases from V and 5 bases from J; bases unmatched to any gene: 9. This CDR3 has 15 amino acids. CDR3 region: CASTLLAGRTGELFF. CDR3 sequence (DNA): TGTGCCAGCACCCTCCTAGCGGGTAGGACCGGGGAGCTGTTTTTT.

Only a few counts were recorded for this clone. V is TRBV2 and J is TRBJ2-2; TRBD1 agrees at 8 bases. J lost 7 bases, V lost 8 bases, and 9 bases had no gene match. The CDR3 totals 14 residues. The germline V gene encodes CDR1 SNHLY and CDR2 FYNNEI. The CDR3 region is CASSRTGRGGELFF. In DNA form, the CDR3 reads TGTGCCAGCTCTAGGACAGGGCGCGGCGGGGAGCTGTTTTTT.

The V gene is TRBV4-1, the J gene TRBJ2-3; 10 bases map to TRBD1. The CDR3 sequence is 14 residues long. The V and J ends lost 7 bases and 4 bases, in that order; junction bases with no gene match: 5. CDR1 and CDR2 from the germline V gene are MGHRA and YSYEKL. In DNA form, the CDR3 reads TGCGCCAGCATGATCGGACAGGGGGCAGATACGCAGTATTTT. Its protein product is CASMIGQGADTQYF.

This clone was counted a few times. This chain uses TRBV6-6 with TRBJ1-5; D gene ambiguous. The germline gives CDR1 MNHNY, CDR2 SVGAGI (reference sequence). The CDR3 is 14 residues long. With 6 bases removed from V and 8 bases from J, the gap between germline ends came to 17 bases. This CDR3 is CASSNTGVVEPQHF. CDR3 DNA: TGTGCCAGCAGCAACACCGGGGTGGTAGAGCCCCAGCATTTT.

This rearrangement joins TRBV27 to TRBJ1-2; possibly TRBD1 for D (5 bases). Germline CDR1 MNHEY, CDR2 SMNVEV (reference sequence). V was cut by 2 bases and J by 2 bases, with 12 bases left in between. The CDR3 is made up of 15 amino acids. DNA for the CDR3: TGTGCCAGCAGTTTAATGCTGGGGCGCAACTATGGCTACACCTTC. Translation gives CASSLMLGRNYGYTF.

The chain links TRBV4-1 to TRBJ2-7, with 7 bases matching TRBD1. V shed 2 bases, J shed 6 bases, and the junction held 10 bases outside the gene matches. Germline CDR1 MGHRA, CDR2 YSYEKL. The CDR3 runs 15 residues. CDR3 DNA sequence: TGCGCCAGCAGCCAAACCGGGACAGCCGTCGGCGAGCAGTACTTC. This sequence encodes CASSQTGTAVGEQYF.

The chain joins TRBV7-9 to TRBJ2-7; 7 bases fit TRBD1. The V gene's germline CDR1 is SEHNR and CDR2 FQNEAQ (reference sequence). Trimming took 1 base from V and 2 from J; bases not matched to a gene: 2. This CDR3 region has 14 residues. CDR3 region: CASSLVQGAYEQYF. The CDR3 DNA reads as TGTGCCAGCAGCTTAGTTCAGGGGGCCTACGAGCAGTACTTC.

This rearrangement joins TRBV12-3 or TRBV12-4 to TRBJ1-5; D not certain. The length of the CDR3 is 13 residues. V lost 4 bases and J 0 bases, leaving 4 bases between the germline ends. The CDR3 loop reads CASSWSSNQPQHF. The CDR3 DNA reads TGTGCCAGCAGTTGGAGTAGCAATCAGCCCCAGCATTTT.

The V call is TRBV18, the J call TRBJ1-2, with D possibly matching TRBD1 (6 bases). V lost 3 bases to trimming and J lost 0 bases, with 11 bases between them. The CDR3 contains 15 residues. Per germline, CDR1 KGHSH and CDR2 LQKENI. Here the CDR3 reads CASSPGASSNYGYTF. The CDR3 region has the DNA TGTGCCAGCTCACCGGGGGCCAGTTCTAACTATGGCTACACCTTC.

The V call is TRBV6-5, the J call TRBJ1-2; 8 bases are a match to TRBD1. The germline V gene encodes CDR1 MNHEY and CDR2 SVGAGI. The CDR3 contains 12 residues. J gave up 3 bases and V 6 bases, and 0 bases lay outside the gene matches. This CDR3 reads CASSRGHYGYTF. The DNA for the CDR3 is TGTGCCAGCAGCAGGGGGCACTATGGCTACACCTTC.

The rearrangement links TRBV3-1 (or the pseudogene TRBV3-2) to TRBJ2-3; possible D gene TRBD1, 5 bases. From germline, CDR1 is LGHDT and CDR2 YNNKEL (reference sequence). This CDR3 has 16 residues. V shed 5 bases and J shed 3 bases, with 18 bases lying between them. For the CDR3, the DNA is TGTGCCAGCAGCTCCCCGTGGGGCGGAGCGACAGATACGCAGTATTTT. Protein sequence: CASSSPWGGATDTQYF.

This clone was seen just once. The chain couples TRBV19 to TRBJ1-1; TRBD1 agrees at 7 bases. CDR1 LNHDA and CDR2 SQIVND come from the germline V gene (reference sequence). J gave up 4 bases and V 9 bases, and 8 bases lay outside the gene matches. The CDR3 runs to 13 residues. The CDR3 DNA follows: TGTGCCAGCGCTTTACAGGGGAGCACTGAAGCTTTCTTT. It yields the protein CASALQGSTEAFF.

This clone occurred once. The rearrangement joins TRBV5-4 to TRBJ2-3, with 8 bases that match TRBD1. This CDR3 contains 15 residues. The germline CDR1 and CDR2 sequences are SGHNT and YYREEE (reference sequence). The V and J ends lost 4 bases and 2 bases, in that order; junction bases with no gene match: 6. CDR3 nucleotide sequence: TGTGCCAGCAGCCCCCGGACAGGGATCACAGATACGCAGTATTTT. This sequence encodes CASSPRTGITDTQYF.

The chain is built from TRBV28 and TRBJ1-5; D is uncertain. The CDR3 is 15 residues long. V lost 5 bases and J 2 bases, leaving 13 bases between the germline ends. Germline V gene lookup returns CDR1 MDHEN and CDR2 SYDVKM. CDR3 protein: CASSPLGGGNQPQHF. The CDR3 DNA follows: TGTGCCAGCAGTCCTCTCGGTGGAGGCAATCAGCCCCAGCATTTT.

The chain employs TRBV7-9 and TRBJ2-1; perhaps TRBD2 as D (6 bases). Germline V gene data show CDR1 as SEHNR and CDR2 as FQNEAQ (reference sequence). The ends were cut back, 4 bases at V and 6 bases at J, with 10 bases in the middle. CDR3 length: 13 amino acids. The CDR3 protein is CASSSSGSNEQFF. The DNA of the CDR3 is TGTGCCAGCAGCTCCTCCGGGAGCAATGAGCAGTTCTTC.

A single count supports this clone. The CDR3 region has the DNA TGTGCCTGCTGGACTGCGGATCGCTCCTACAATGAGCAGTTCTTC. It yields the protein CACWTADRSYNEQFF. This chain uses TRBV5-4 with TRBJ2-1, with D possibly TRBD2 on 5 matching bases. The germline V and J ends were trimmed by 10 bases and 0 bases, with 17 bases remaining between them. The CDR3 spans 15 residues. Germline V lookup: CDR1 SGHNT, CDR2 YYREEE (reference sequence).

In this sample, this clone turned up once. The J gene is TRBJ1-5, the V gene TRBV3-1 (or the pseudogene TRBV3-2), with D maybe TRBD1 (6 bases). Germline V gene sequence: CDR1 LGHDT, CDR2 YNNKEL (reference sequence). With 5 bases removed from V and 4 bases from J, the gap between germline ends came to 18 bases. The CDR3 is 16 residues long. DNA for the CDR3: TGTGCCAGCAGCGCGAAATGGGCAGGGACAAATCAGCCCCAGCATTTT. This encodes CASSAKWAGTNQPQHF.

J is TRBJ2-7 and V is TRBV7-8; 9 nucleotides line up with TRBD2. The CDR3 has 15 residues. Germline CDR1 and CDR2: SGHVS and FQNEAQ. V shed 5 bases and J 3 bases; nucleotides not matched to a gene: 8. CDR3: CASSPRLAVSYEQYF. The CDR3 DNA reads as TGTGCCAGCAGCCCCCGACTAGCGGTAAGCTACGAGCAGTACTTC.

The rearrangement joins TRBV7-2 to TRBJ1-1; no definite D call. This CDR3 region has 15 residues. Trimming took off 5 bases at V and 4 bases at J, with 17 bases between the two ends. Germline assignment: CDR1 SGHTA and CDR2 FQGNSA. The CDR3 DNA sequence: TGTGCCAGCAGCCCCCGAAAATCCATCGGCACTGAAGCTTTCTTT. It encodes CASSPRKSIGTEAFF.

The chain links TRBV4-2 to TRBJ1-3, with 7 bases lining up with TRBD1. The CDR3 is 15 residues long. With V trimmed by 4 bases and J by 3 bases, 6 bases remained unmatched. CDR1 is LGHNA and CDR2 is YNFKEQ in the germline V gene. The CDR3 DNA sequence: TGTGCCAGCAGCCCAACAGGGGTAGATGGAAACACCATATATTTT. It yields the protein CASSPTGVDGNTIYF.

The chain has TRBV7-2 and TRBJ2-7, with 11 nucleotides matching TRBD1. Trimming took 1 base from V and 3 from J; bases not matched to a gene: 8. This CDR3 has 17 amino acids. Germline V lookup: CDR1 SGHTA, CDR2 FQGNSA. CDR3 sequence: CASSLEGPGTGGYEQYF. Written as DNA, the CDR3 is TGTGCCAGCAGCTTAGAGGGCCCCGGGACAGGGGGCTACGAGCAGTACTTC.

CDR3 nucleotides: TGCGCCAGCAGCCAAGATCGTACCGGGAGGGTAACAGATACGCAGTATTTT. Translated, it gives CASSQDRTGRVTDTQYF. The rearrangement links TRBV4-3 to TRBJ2-3; 8 positions agree with TRBD2. This CDR3 comprises 17 residues. The J segment lost 3 bases and the V segment lost 0 bases, leaving 8 bases of the junction unmatched. Germline V gene data show CDR1 as LGHNA and CDR2 as YSLEER.

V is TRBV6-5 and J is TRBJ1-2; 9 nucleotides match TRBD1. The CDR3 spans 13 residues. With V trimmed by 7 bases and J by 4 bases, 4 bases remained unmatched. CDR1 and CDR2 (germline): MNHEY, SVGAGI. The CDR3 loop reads CASIRTGVYGYTF. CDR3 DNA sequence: TGTGCCAGCATCAGGACAGGGGTCTATGGCTACACCTTC.

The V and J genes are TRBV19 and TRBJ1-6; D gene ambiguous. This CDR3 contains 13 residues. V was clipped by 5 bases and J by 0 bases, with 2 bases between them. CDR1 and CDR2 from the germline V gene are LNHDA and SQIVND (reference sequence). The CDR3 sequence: CASSRSYNSPLHF. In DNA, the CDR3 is TGTGCCAGTAGTCGCTCCTATAATTCACCCCTCCACTTT.

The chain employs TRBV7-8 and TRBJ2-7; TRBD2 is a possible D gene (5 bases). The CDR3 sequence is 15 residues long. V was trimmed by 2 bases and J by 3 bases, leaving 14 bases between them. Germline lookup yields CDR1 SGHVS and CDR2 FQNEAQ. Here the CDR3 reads CASSLSFTGFYEQYF. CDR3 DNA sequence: TGTGCCAGCAGCTTAAGTTTTACGGGATTCTACGAGCAGTACTTC.

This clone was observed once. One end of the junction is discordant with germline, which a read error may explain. CDR3 protein: CANSQAGHGYTF. CDR3 nucleotides: TGCGCCAACAGCCAAGCAGGGCACGGCTACACCTTC. The rearrangement uses TRBV4-3 and TRBJ1-2; the D gene is possibly TRBD1 (5 bases). The CDR3 has 12 residues. CDR1 is LGHNA, CDR2 YSLEER, per germline.